This entry lists 28 T cell receptor beta chains sequenced from one sample in a study of blood T cell repertoires in COVID-19. The assay was immunoSEQ multiplex PCR, and TCRdb's table has in-frame clones only and misses some. The table shows 140,000 or so clones, with 80% to 90% occurring only once. Sequencing was carried out using PBMCs or T cells enriched from blood (not recorded which). Receptor source: a woman aged 50 to 65 with acute COVID-19.

The rearrangement links TRBV9 to TRBJ1-1, with D maybe TRBD1 (6 bases). V lost 3 bases, J lost 10 bases, and 16 bases lay in between. The CDR3 runs 13 residues. Germline V lookup: CDR1 SGDLS, CDR2 YYNGEE. The CDR3 region has the DNA TGTGCCAGCAGCGCCACCCGAACAGGGAGAGCTTTCTTT. Amino acids: CASSATRTGRAFF.

This clone came up once. V usage is TRBV27 and J usage is TRBJ1-1; the D gene is possibly TRBD1 (5 bases). V gave up 6 bases and J gave up 1 base, with 21 bases separating them. Germline V lookup: CDR1 MNHEY, CDR2 SMNVEV (reference sequence). The CDR3 extends over 17 amino acids. CDR3 nucleotides: TGTGCCAGCAGCCCGCGTCGGTCAGGGCACTCGAACACTGAAGCTTTCTTT. Protein sequence: CASSPRRSGHSNTEAFF.

The V call is TRBV27, the J call TRBJ2-7, with a weak D call TRBD2 (5 bases). V shed 4 bases and J shed 0 bases, with 16 bases lying between them. This CDR3 comprises 16 residues. The germline gives CDR1 MNHEY, CDR2 SMNVEV (reference sequence). CDR3 loop: CASSSSDWSFSYEQYF. The CDR3 DNA sequence: TGTGCCAGCAGTTCCTCGGACTGGAGCTTCTCCTACGAGCAGTACTTC.

The CDR3 DNA reads as TGTGCTAGTGGTTTTGGGGAAGAAGCGGGCTACGAGCAGTACTTC. This translates into CASGFGEEAGYEQYF. The V call is TRBV12-5, the J call TRBJ2-7, with D perhaps TRBD2 (6 bases). The CDR3 contains 15 residues. CDR1 is LGHNT, CDR2 FRNRAP, per germline. Trimming took off 3 bases at V and 3 bases at J, with 15 bases between the two ends.

The chain has TRBV11-3 and TRBJ2-7; 9 positions match TRBD2. The germline V gene has CDR1 SGHNT and CDR2 YENEEA. V dropped 3 bases and J dropped 6; count of bases not matched to a gene: 0. The CDR3 runs to 12 residues. CDR3 residues: CASSFSGSEQYF. The CDR3 DNA reads TGTGCCAGCAGCTTTAGCGGGAGCGAGCAGTACTTC.

The chain employs TRBV19 and TRBJ2-1; 10 positions agree with TRBD2. J gave up 2 bases and V 7 bases, and 8 bases lay outside the gene matches. CDR3 length: 16 amino acids. Germline CDR1 LNHDA, CDR2 SQIVND (reference sequence). The CDR3 coding sequence is TGTGCCAGTATTTTTAGAGCGGGAGGGACCTACAATGAGCAGTTCTTC. This gives the protein CASIFRAGGTYNEQFF.

The CDR3 is CASSLRLGARETQYF. The DNA for the CDR3 is TGTGCCAGCAGCTTACGGTTAGGGGCGAGAGAGACCCAGTACTTC. The rearrangement links TRBV7-3 to TRBJ2-5; TRBD1 is a possible D gene (5 bases). Germline V gene lookup returns CDR1 SGHTA and CDR2 FQGTGA. The CDR3 sequence is 15 residues long. V was shortened by 2 bases and J by 4 bases, with 14 bases between the two germline ends.

The V call is TRBV7-2, the J call TRBJ1-2, with 7 bases identical to TRBD1. The CDR3 runs 16 residues. Germline V lookup: CDR1 SGHTA, CDR2 FQGNSA. V was pared by 4 bases and J by 4 bases, with 12 bases of the junction left unmatched. In DNA, the CDR3 is TGTGCCAGCAGCTCGAAACAGGGGCGCGGTGCCTATGGCTACACCTTC. Encoded protein: CASSSKQGRGAYGYTF. Looking up the rest from reference TRBV7-2 and TRBJ1-2 gives the full variable domain: GAGVSQSPSNKVTEKGKDVELRCDPISGHTALYWYRQSLGQGLEFLIYFQGNSAPDKSGLPSDRFSAERTGGSVSTLTIQRTQQEDSAVYLCASSSKQGRGAYGYTFGSGTRLTVV.

This clone was seen once. The chain is built from TRBV27 and TRBJ2-1, with 9 bases lining up with TRBD2. Germline CDR1 reads MNHEY; CDR2 reads SMNVEV (reference sequence). The CDR3 has 15 amino acids. The V gene end was trimmed by 6 bases and the J gene end by 9 bases; junction bases not matched to a gene: 12. This chain's CDR3 is CASSTTSGTRGEQFF. CDR3 DNA sequence: TGTGCCAGCAGCACGACTAGCGGAACAAGGGGTGAGCAGTTCTTC.

The rearrangement uses TRBV4-1 and TRBJ2-1; D is possibly TRBD1 (6 bases). The CDR3 spans 13 residues. V was clipped by 0 bases and J by 15 bases, with 15 bases between them. Per the germline V gene, CDR1 is MGHRA and CDR2 is YSYEKL. The CDR3 DNA reads as TGCGCCAGCAGCCAAGATCCGGGACAAAGGACGTTCTTC. Protein product: CASSQDPGQRTFF.

This chain links TRBV18 with TRBJ1-4; D may be TRBD1 (5 bases). Germline lookup yields CDR1 KGHSH and CDR2 LQKENI. The CDR3 has 13 residues. Deletions cut 3 bases from V and 16 bases from J, with 18 bases between. Written as DNA, the CDR3 is TGTGCCAGCTCACCGGGGCCCGAGCTCTTAACGTTTTTT. The encoded protein is CASSPGPELLTFF. Full variable domain (missing parts from reference TRBV18 and TRBJ1-4): NAGVMQNPRHLVRRRGQEARLRCSPMKGHSHVYWYRQLPEEGLKFMVYLQKENIIDESGMPKERFSAEFPKEGPSILRIQQVVRGDSAAYFCASSPGPELLTFFGSGTQLSVL.

V usage is TRBV24-1 and J usage is TRBJ2-5, with 7 bases fitting TRBD1. The J segment lost 3 bases and the V segment lost 4 bases, leaving 13 bases of the junction unmatched. Looked up from germline, CDR1 is KGHDR and CDR2 is SFDVKD. CDR3 length: 17 residues. The CDR3 is CATSERSLTGSKETQYF. The CDR3 nucleotides are TGTGCCACCAGTGAGCGATCGTTGACAGGGAGCAAAGAGACCCAGTACTTC.

This chain connects TRBV7-8 to TRBJ2-7; 12 bases agree with TRBD1. J gave up 2 bases and V 4 bases, and 12 bases lay outside the gene matches. CDR1 and CDR2 (germline): SGHVS, FQNEAQ. The CDR3 runs to 18 residues. DNA for the CDR3: TGTGCCAGCAGCTCAGCCGGGACAGGGGGCGCGTACACCTACGAGCAGTACTTC. Amino acids: CASSSAGTGGAYTYEQYF.

V is TRBV4-3 and J is TRBJ2-5; 9 nucleotides agree with TRBD1. Germline assignment: CDR1 LGHNA and CDR2 YSLEER. This CDR3 comprises 15 residues. Trimming removed 1 base from V and 5 bases from J; junction bases left unmatched: 5. The CDR3 spells CASSQGGQGGETQYF. CDR3 bases: TGCGCCAGCAGCCAAGGGGGACAGGGAGGGGAGACCCAGTACTTC.

The CDR3, as DNA: TGTGCCACCAGCACACGACGGGACACTGAAGCTTTCTTT. Its translation is CATSTRRDTEAFF. The genes are TRBV15 and TRBJ1-1; D is unresolved. CDR3 size: 13 residues. V was shortened by 4 bases and J by 3 bases, with 9 bases between the two germline ends. Germline V gene sequence: CDR1 LNHNV, CDR2 YYDKDF (reference sequence).

This CDR3 is CASSGQGQGDYGYTF. DNA of the CDR3: TGTGCCAGTAGCGGCCAGGGACAGGGAGACTATGGCTACACCTTC. The chain carries TRBV19 and TRBJ1-2; 9 bases are shared with TRBD1. Germline CDR1 is LNHDA and CDR2 is SQIVND (reference sequence). CDR3 length equals 15 residues. V lost 6 bases to trimming and J lost 3 bases; unmatched junction nucleotides: 8.

The rearrangement uses TRBV4-1 and TRBJ2-1; 14 bases are a match to TRBD2. CDR3 length: 16 amino acids. With V trimmed by 4 bases and J by 8 bases, 7 bases remained unmatched. Germline V lookup: CDR1 MGHRA, CDR2 YSYEKL. In DNA, the CDR3 is TGCGCCAGCAGCCGATCGGGACTAGCGGGAGCGGATGAGCAGTTCTTC. It encodes CASSRSGLAGADEQFF.

This clone came up once. The V call is TRBV29-1, the J call TRBJ1-4; D gene uncertain. V was cut by 2 bases and J by 6 bases, with 10 bases left in between. The germline V gene encodes CDR1 SQVTM and CDR2 ANQGSEA. This CDR3 spans 13 amino acids. The CDR3 DNA follows: TGCAGCGTTGAAACAGCTAAGGATGAAAAACTGTTTTTT. Protein sequence: CSVETAKDEKLFF.

This chain uses TRBV7-6 with TRBJ1-1; D ambiguous. V was shortened by 5 bases and J by 1 base, with 14 bases between the two germline ends. This CDR3 region has 15 residues. Germline V gene sequence: CDR1 SGHVS, CDR2 FNYEAQ. This CDR3 is CASSPAGSSNTEAFF. DNA of the CDR3: TGTGCCAGCAGCCCGGCGGGCAGCTCGAACACTGAAGCTTTCTTT.

V is TRBV5-5 and J is TRBJ2-1; tentatively, D is TRBD2 (6 bases). V was cut by 4 bases and J by 0 bases, with 20 bases left in between. CDR3 length: 18 amino acids. Germline V gene lookup returns CDR1 SGHKS and CDR2 YYEKEE (reference sequence). The CDR3 protein is CASSQVGGTGSSYNEQFF. For the CDR3, the DNA is TGTGCCAGCAGCCAAGTCGGGGGAACCGGCAGCTCCTACAATGAGCAGTTCTTC.

The rearrangement joins TRBV7-9 to TRBJ1-2, with D unclear. Germline CDR1 and CDR2: SEHNR and FQNEAQ (reference sequence). Trimming cost V 5 bases and J 5 bases, with 12 bases left between them. The length of the CDR3 is 13 residues. CDR3 amino acids: CASSTNNLYGYTF. The DNA of the CDR3 is TGTGCCAGCAGCACCAACAATTTGTATGGCTACACCTTC.

Only one count was recorded for this clone. This rearrangement joins TRBV7-9 to TRBJ2-3; possibly TRBD2 for D (5 bases). The CDR3 has 14 amino acids. Germline V gives CDR1 SEHNR, CDR2 FQNEAQ (reference sequence). Trimming cost V 1 base and J 9 bases, with 14 bases left between them. The CDR3 here is CASSLGTPSGTQYF. The CDR3 DNA reads TGTGCCAGCAGCTTAGGCACTCCCTCGGGGACGCAGTATTTT.

The V call is TRBV18, the J call TRBJ1-2, with D perhaps TRBD1 (6 bases). CDR3 length equals 13 residues. Germline CDR1 KGHSH, CDR2 LQKENI. V lost 4 bases and J lost 8, with 14 bases in between. CDR3 region: CASSQDTGTGYTF. The DNA for the CDR3 is TGTGCCAGCTCACAAGATACAGGGACGGGCTACACCTTC.

The chain is built from TRBV7-9 and TRBJ2-2; a weak D match, TRBD1 (5 bases). The CDR3 sequence is 15 residues long. V lost 3 bases, J lost 4 bases, and 12 bases lay in between. The germline V gene encodes CDR1 SEHNR and CDR2 FQNEAQ (reference sequence). The CDR3 loop reads CASSLHSQGTGELFF. CDR3 nucleotides: TGTGCCAGCAGCTTGCACAGCCAGGGCACCGGGGAGCTGTTTTTT.

The V and J genes are TRBV28 and TRBJ2-6; D is undetermined. Trimming cost V 3 bases and J 0 bases, with 6 bases left between them. The CDR3 spans 15 residues. Per the germline V gene, CDR1 is MDHEN and CDR2 is SYDVKM. Written as DNA, the CDR3 is TGTGCCAGCAGTTTGCTAGACTCTGGGGCCAACGTCCTGACTTTC. This gives the protein CASSLLDSGANVLTF.

This chain links TRBV25-1 with TRBJ2-3; the D gene is possibly TRBD1 (5 bases). Trimming took off 4 bases at V and 3 bases at J, with 11 bases between the two ends. This CDR3 comprises 14 residues. Germline CDR1 is MGHDK and CDR2 is SYGVNS. CDR3 in DNA: TGTGCCAGCAGTGGACAGAGAGAGACAGATACGCAGTATTTT. Translation: CASSGQRETDTQYF.

V usage is TRBV20-1 and J usage is TRBJ2-2; D is uncertain. Germline V gene data show CDR1 as DFQATT and CDR2 as SNEGSKA (reference sequence). The CDR3 extends over 13 amino acids. Trimming left V 3 bases short and J 0 bases short, with 5 bases between. CDR3 region: CSASLPNTGELFF. The CDR3 region has the DNA TGCAGTGCTAGTCTCCCGAACACCGGGGAGCTGTTTTTT.

The chain is built from TRBV7-6 and TRBJ2-7; TRBD2 aligns across 12 bases. V was clipped by 2 bases and J by 3 bases; unmatched bases: 8. Germline-derived CDR1 and CDR2 are SGHVS and FNYEAQ. CDR3 size: 17 residues. The DNA for the CDR3 is TGTGCCAGCAGCTTACGAGGACTAGCGGGAAATAACTACGAGCAGTACTTC. It encodes CASSLRGLAGNNYEQYF.